Listed below are T cell receptor beta chains from one sample, sequenced in a study of T cell responses to AZD1222 COVID-19 vaccine. Assay used: immunoSEQ multiplex PCR; TCRdb lists only in-frame clones, some missing. The repertoire holds some 190,000 clones, with nearly 95% as singletons. The sample in question was peripheral blood, obtained 28 days after the second AZD1222 dose. The receptors derive from an adult who received the AZD1222 COVID-19 vaccine. CDR3s include the opening cysteine and the closing phenylalanine or tryptophan. The D gene is left open where the match is weak. Part of the rows lack a size; the others show once, few, many or a class for expanded clones.

clone size: NA; V gene: TRBV10-1; J gene: TRBJ2-2; CDR3 length: 17; D gene: TRBD1; CDR3 protein: CASSDGQGMIGAGELFF; CDR3 DNA: TGCGCCAGCAGTGATGGACAGGGGATGATAGGGGCCGGGGAGCTGTTTTTT
clone size: NA; V gene: TRBV4-2; J gene: TRBJ2-7; CDR3 length: 13; D gene: NA; CDR3 protein: CASSHSQDYEQYF; CDR3 DNA: TGTGCCAGCAGCCACTCACAGGACTACGAGCAGTACTTC
clone size: NA; V gene: TRBV6-5; J gene: TRBJ2-7; CDR3 length: 14; D gene: NA; CDR3 protein: CAGEAGQAGREQYF; CDR3 DNA: TGTGCCGGGGAAGCGGGACAAGCCGGGAGGGAGCAGTACTTC
clone size: NA; V gene: TRBV6-5; J gene: TRBJ2-2; CDR3 length: 16; D gene: NA; CDR3 protein: CASSYSRDTATVELFF; CDR3 DNA: TGTGCCAGCAGTTACTCGAGGGACACCGCGACCGTGGAGCTGTTTTTT
clone size: NA; V gene: TRBV28; J gene: TRBJ2-1; CDR3 length: 15; D gene: TRBD2; CDR3 protein: CASSVIGGSLNEQFF; CDR3 DNA: TGTGCCAGCTCGGTGATTGGCGGGAGCCTCAATGAGCAGTTCTTC
clone size: NA; V gene: TRBV7-3; J gene: TRBJ1-6; CDR3 length: 16; D gene: NA; CDR3 protein: CASSLRALGALSPLHF; CDR3 DNA: TGTGCCAGCAGCTTACGGGCTTTAGGTGCGCTATCACCCCTCCACTTT
clone size: NA; V gene: TRBV3-1/TRBV3-2; J gene: TRBJ2-5; CDR3 length: 14; D gene: NA; CDR3 protein: CASSQEDSQETQYF; CDR3 DNA: TGTGCCAGCAGCCAAGAAGACAGCCAAGAGACCCAGTACTTC
clone size: NA; V gene: TRBV5-4; J gene: TRBJ2-7; CDR3 length: 14; D gene: TRBD2; CDR3 protein: CASSYGLAGREQYF; CDR3 DNA: TGTGCCAGCAGCTACGGACTAGCGGGAAGGGAGCAGTACTTC
clone size: NA; V gene: TRBV5-6; J gene: TRBJ1-1; CDR3 length: 15; D gene: NA; CDR3 protein: CASRPTTGTNTEAFF; CDR3 DNA: TGTGCCAGCAGGCCGACTACCGGGACAAACACTGAAGCTTTCTTT
clone size: NA; V gene: TRBV25-1; J gene: TRBJ1-1; CDR3 length: 13; D gene: NA; CDR3 protein: CASSDQGAPEAFF; CDR3 DNA: TGTGCCAGCAGTGACCAGGGAGCGCCTGAAGCTTTCTTT
clone size: NA; V gene: TRBV19; J gene: TRBJ2-5; CDR3 length: 12; D gene: NA; CDR3 protein: CASSRPLETQYF; CDR3 DNA: TGTGCCAGTAGCCGCCCCCTAGAGACCCAGTACTTC
clone size: NA; V gene: TRBV24-1; J gene: TRBJ2-5; CDR3 length: 13; D gene: NA; CDR3 protein: CATSVTGGETQYF; CDR3 DNA: TGTGCCACCAGTGTAACTGGGGGGGAGACCCAGTACTTC
clone size: once; V gene: TRBV10-3; J gene: TRBJ1-2; CDR3 length: 13; D gene: NA; CDR3 protein: CAISDGQNYGYTF; CDR3 DNA: TGTGCCATCAGTGATGGCCAAAACTATGGCTACACCTTC
clone size: NA; V gene: TRBV7-8; J gene: TRBJ2-2; CDR3 length: 15; D gene: TRBD1; CDR3 protein: CASSSQGSITGELFF; CDR3 DNA: TGTGCCAGCAGCTCACAGGGGTCGATTACCGGGGAGCTGTTTTTT
clone size: NA; V gene: TRBV4-2; J gene: TRBJ2-5; CDR3 length: 16; D gene: NA; CDR3 protein: CASSQDLQGLIETQYF; CDR3 DNA: TGTGCCAGCAGCCAAGATCTTCAGGGGCTAATTGAGACCCAGTACTTC
clone size: NA; V gene: TRBV20-1; J gene: TRBJ1-3; CDR3 length: 11; D gene: NA; CDR3 protein: CSARTGNTIYF; CDR3 DNA: TGCAGTGCTAGAACTGGAAACACCATATATTTT
clone size: NA; V gene: TRBV5-1; J gene: TRBJ1-4; CDR3 length: 13; D gene: NA; CDR3 protein: CASSTATNEKLFF; CDR3 DNA: TGCGCCAGCAGCACCGCAACTAATGAAAAACTGTTTTTT
clone size: NA; V gene: TRBV3-1/TRBV3-2; J gene: TRBJ1-2; CDR3 length: 15; D gene: NA; CDR3 protein: CASSQDSGRTYGYTF; CDR3 DNA: TGTGCCAGCAGCCAAGATTCAGGTCGGACCTATGGCTACACCTTC
clone size: NA; V gene: TRBV18; J gene: TRBJ2-3; CDR3 length: 16; D gene: TRBD2; CDR3 protein: CASRAASGGFTDTQYF; CDR3 DNA: TGTGCCAGCCGGGCGGCTAGCGGGGGCTTCACAGATACGCAGTATTTT
clone size: NA; V gene: TRBV7-3; J gene: TRBJ2-2; CDR3 length: 14; D gene: NA; CDR3 protein: CASSSGANTGELFF; CDR3 DNA: TGTGCCAGCAGCTCGGGGGCGAACACCGGGGAGCTGTTTTTT
clone size: NA; V gene: TRBV7-3; J gene: TRBJ2-1; CDR3 length: 17; D gene: TRBD2; CDR3 protein: CASSSLGGSGGAVRQFF; CDR3 DNA: TGTGCCAGCAGCTCCCTCGGCGGTAGCGGGGGGGCTGTCCGGCAGTTCTTC
clone size: NA; V gene: TRBV4-1; J gene: TRBJ2-7; CDR3 length: 16; D gene: TRBD2; CDR3 protein: CASSQEPGTSGSKQYF; CDR3 DNA: TGCGCCAGCAGCCAGGAACCCGGGACTAGCGGGAGTAAACAGTACTTC
clone size: NA; V gene: TRBV7-3; J gene: TRBJ1-2; CDR3 length: 14; D gene: TRBD1; CDR3 protein: CASSPGQGGYGYTF; CDR3 DNA: TGTGCCAGCAGCCCGGGACAGGGAGGCTATGGCTACACCTTC
clone size: once; V gene: TRBV30; J gene: TRBJ2-7; CDR3 length: 13; D gene: NA; CDR3 protein: CAWQFGRGYEQYF; CDR3 DNA: TGTGCCTGGCAATTCGGCAGGGGCTACGAGCAGTACTTC
clone size: NA; V gene: TRBV7-9; J gene: TRBJ1-6; CDR3 length: 13; D gene: TRBD1; CDR3 protein: CASSQDRESPLHF; CDR3 DNA: TGTGCCAGCAGCCAGGACAGGGAGTCACCCCTCCACTTT
clone size: NA; V gene: TRBV9; J gene: TRBJ2-3; CDR3 length: 11; D gene: NA; CDR3 protein: CASSPKRTQYF; CDR3 DNA: TGTGCCAGCAGCCCCAAAAGGACGCAGTATTTT
clone size: NA; V gene: TRBV11-1; J gene: TRBJ1-4; CDR3 length: 16; D gene: NA; CDR3 protein: CASSFSSGTTNEKLFF; CDR3 DNA: TGTGCCAGCAGCTTTAGTTCCGGGACGACTAATGAAAAACTGTTTTTT
clone size: NA; V gene: TRBV5-6; J gene: TRBJ1-2; CDR3 length: 14; D gene: NA; CDR3 protein: CASSLSGIGYGYTF; CDR3 DNA: TGTGCCAGCAGCCTTTCGGGGATAGGCTATGGCTACACCTTC
clone size: NA; V gene: TRBV2; J gene: TRBJ1-2; CDR3 length: 9; D gene: NA; CDR3 protein: CASNYGYTF; CDR3 DNA: TGTGCCAGCAACTATGGCTACACCTTC
clone size: NA; V gene: TRBV2; J gene: TRBJ1-2; CDR3 length: 11; D gene: NA; CDR3 protein: CASSESGSYTF; CDR3 DNA: TGTGCCAGCAGTGAATCTGGTAGCTACACCTTC
clone size: NA; V gene: TRBV6-5; J gene: TRBJ2-7; CDR3 length: 13; D gene: TRBD1; CDR3 protein: CASRIPGQYEQYF; CDR3 DNA: TGTGCCAGCAGAATCCCGGGACAGTACGAGCAGTACTTC
clone size: once; V gene: TRBV9; J gene: TRBJ2-3; CDR3 length: 16; D gene: TRBD2; CDR3 protein: CASSAPGTSAGDTQYF; CDR3 DNA: TGTGCCAGCAGCGCCCCAGGGACTAGCGCGGGAGATACGCAGTATTTT
clone size: NA; V gene: TRBV6-5; J gene: TRBJ1-6; CDR3 length: 15; D gene: NA; CDR3 protein: CASSQQVSYNSPLHF; CDR3 DNA: TGTGCCAGCAGTCAACAGGTCTCCTATAATTCACCCCTCCACTTT
clone size: NA; V gene: TRBV4-3; J gene: TRBJ2-1; CDR3 length: 19; D gene: TRBD2; CDR3 protein: CASSQDAPGTSGADNEQFF; CDR3 DNA: TGCGCCAGCAGCCAAGATGCCCCGGGGACTAGCGGGGCTGACAATGAGCAGTTCTTC
clone size: NA; V gene: TRBV28; J gene: TRBJ1-6; CDR3 length: 13; D gene: NA; CDR3 protein: CASSLTISSPLHF; CDR3 DNA: TGTGCCAGCAGCCTAACTATTAGTTCACCCCTCCACTTT
clone size: NA; V gene: TRBV5-1; J gene: TRBJ2-7; CDR3 length: 15; D gene: NA; CDR3 protein: CASSLTAFLSYEQYF; CDR3 DNA: TGCGCCAGCAGCTTGACAGCTTTCCTATCCTACGAGCAGTACTTC
clone size: NA; V gene: TRBV10-3; J gene: TRBJ2-2; CDR3 length: 14; D gene: NA; CDR3 protein: CAISEGTWPGELFF; CDR3 DNA: TGTGCCATCAGTGAGGGCACATGGCCCGGGGAGCTGTTTTTT
clone size: NA; V gene: TRBV6-5; J gene: TRBJ1-2; CDR3 length: 14; D gene: NA; CDR3 protein: CASSYGGVNYGYTF; CDR3 DNA: TGTGCCAGCAGTTACGGCGGGGTTAACTATGGCTACACCTTC